The 30 T cell receptor beta chains given below trace back to one sample, sequenced in a study of beta chain features in type 1 diabetes. Reverse transcribing all isolated RNA meant expressed TCRB transcripts were sequenced. Produced via immunoSEQ multiplex PCR; TCRdb's table is partial and in-frame only. Here the sample spans some 360,000 clones, about 20% being singletons. Sequenced input: naive CD4+ T cells from blood. Source of these receptors: a woman aged 18-29 years in good health.

The V call is TRBV2, the J call TRBJ1-5; 8 bases map to TRBD1. Trimming took 6 bases from V and 4 from J; bases not matched to a gene: 17. Germline CDR1 and CDR2: SNHLY and FYNNEI. CDR3 length: 18 residues. The CDR3 loop reads CASSYSLRAGTGNQPQHF. The CDR3 nucleotides are TGTGCCAGCAGCTACAGTTTAAGAGCCGGGACAGGAAATCAGCCCCAGCATTTT.

The gene calls are TRBV18 and TRBJ1-2, with D hard to call. V gave up 5 bases and J gave up 4 bases, with 17 bases separating them. The CDR3 length is 15 residues. In germline, CDR1 is KGHSH, CDR2 LQKENI. The CDR3 bases are TGTGCCAGCTCATCTCAGGAAGGTTTAGGCTATGGCTACACCTTC. As protein: CASSSQEGLGYGYTF.

V usage is TRBV7-8 and J usage is TRBJ2-7; D not resolved. Germline CDR1 reads SGHVS; CDR2 reads FQNEAQ. Trimming left V 1 base short and J 6 bases short, with 10 bases between. The CDR3 totals 13 residues. CDR3 residues: CASSLEPSAEQYF. In nucleotides, the CDR3 is TGTGCCAGCAGCTTAGAGCCCTCTGCCGAGCAGTACTTC.

The chain combines TRBV4-2 with TRBJ1-2; D is perhaps TRBD1 (5 bases). CDR1 and CDR2 from the germline V gene are LGHNA and YNFKEQ. V was cut by 1 base and J by 8 bases, with 23 bases left in between. The CDR3 runs to 17 residues. The CDR3 protein is CASSQVAGQGNPWGYTF. CDR3 nucleotides: TGTGCCAGCAGCCAAGTGGCAGGGCAGGGTAATCCATGGGGCTACACCTTC.

V usage is TRBV18 and J usage is TRBJ1-2, with 10 nucleotides matching TRBD1. CDR1 is KGHSH, CDR2 LQKENI, per germline. The junction had 9 bases not matched to a gene; V was cut back by 3 bases and J by 8 bases. This CDR3 comprises 15 residues. CDR3 loop: CASSPRTDRGRGYTF. The CDR3, as DNA: TGTGCCAGCTCACCCCGTACAGACAGGGGGCGAGGCTACACCTTC.

The chain couples TRBV5-1 to TRBJ2-5; 7 nucleotides agree with TRBD2. This CDR3 region has 13 residues. Germline assignment: CDR1 SGHRS and CDR2 YFSETQ. The trim removed 4 bases at V and 5 bases at J, leaving 5 bases unmatched. CDR3 region: CASSPQGGETQYF. CDR3 coding DNA: TGCGCCAGCAGCCCCCAGGGAGGGGAGACCCAGTACTTC.

This clone occurred a few times. J is TRBJ1-4 and V is TRBV4-3, with a possible D match to TRBD1 (5 bases). The CDR3 spans 14 residues. Germline lookup yields CDR1 LGHNA and CDR2 YSLEER. The ends were cut back, 0 bases at V and 11 bases at J, with 13 bases in the middle. The CDR3 loop reads CASSQDSGQPKLFF. The CDR3 DNA follows: TGCGCCAGCAGCCAAGACTCAGGGCAACCCAAACTGTTTTTT.

This clone was observed a few times. The chain couples TRBV7-9 to TRBJ2-5; no firm D call. CDR3 size: 14 residues. Per germline, CDR1 SEHNR and CDR2 FQNEAQ (reference sequence). Trimming removed 5 bases at V and 5 bases at J, with 15 bases between. CDR3 DNA sequence: TGTGCCAGCAGCAGATCCCCGGGTGTGGAGACCCAGTACTTC. This sequence encodes CASSRSPGVETQYF. The variable domain in full, with the rest retrieved from reference TRBV7-9 and TRBJ2-5, is DTGVSQNPRHKITKRGQNVTFRCDPISEHNRLYWYRQTLGQGPEFLTYFQNEAQLEKSRLLSDRFSAERPKGSFSTLEIQRTEQGDSAMYLCASSRSPGVETQYFGPGTRLLVL.

The chain employs TRBV4-2 and TRBJ1-5; D is perhaps TRBD1 (6 bases). The V gene lost 0 bases and the J gene lost 4 bases, with 16 bases spanning the gap. The CDR3 has 17 amino acids. The germline CDR1 and CDR2 sequences are LGHNA and YNFKEQ. The DNA for the CDR3 is TGTGCCAGCAGCCAAGAGTTGGTGGGGGCGACAAATCAGCCCCAGCATTTT. As protein: CASSQELVGATNQPQHF.

This clone has more than one count but fewer than ten. The chain is built from TRBV7-2 and TRBJ1-2, with TRBD1 matching 7 bases. The V gene's germline CDR1 is SGHTA and CDR2 FQGNSA. V lost 4 bases and J lost 5; bases outside the gene matches: 4. This CDR3 contains 13 residues. CDR3 sequence (DNA): TGTGCCAGCAGCTGGGACAGTACATATGGCTACACCTTC. As protein: CASSWDSTYGYTF.

This clone was detected only a few times. The chain employs TRBV9 and TRBJ1-1, with 8 bases identical to TRBD1. Germline V gives CDR1 SGDLS, CDR2 YYNGEE. There are 13 residues in the CDR3. With V trimmed by 3 bases and J by 3 bases, 1 base remained unmatched. CDR3 sequence: CASSETGDTEAFF. CDR3 nucleotides: TGTGCCAGCAGCGAGACAGGGGACACTGAAGCTTTCTTT.

This clone was observed a few times. The CDR3 spells CASSQDSRTGAADTQYF. The CDR3 region has the DNA TGCGCCAGCAGCCAAGATAGCCGGACAGGGGCAGCAGATACGCAGTATTTT. The chain combines TRBV4-1 with TRBJ2-3, with 9 bases fitting TRBD1. The V and J ends lost 0 bases and 4 bases, in that order; junction bases with no gene match: 8. Germline loops: CDR1 MGHRA, CDR2 YSYEKL. The CDR3 has 17 amino acids.

The rearrangement links TRBV7-3 to TRBJ1-5; D may be TRBD1 (5 bases). CDR1 is SGHTA and CDR2 is FQGTGA in the germline V gene. The length of the CDR3 is 14 residues. The ends were cut back, 5 bases at V and 5 bases at J, with 13 bases in the middle. The DNA for the CDR3 is TGTGCCAGCAGCCCCCAGGGTGTTGATCAGCCCCAGCATTTT. This translates into CASSPQGVDQPQHF. The full variable domain, with the rest looked up from reference TRBV7-3 and TRBJ1-5, is GAGVSQTPSNKVTEKGKYVELRCDPISGHTALYWYRQSLGQGPEFLIYFQGTGAADDSGLPNDRFFAVRPEGSVSTLKIQRTERGDSAVYLCASSPQGVDQPQHFGDGTRLSIL.

Only a few counts were recorded for this clone. The genes are TRBV9 and TRBJ1-6; TRBD1 matches at 11 bases. The CDR3 loop spans 17 amino acids. V was clipped by 2 bases and J by 10 bases; unmatched bases: 11. Germline V gene sequence: CDR1 SGDLS, CDR2 YYNGEE. In DNA form, the CDR3 reads TGTGCCAGCAGCGTTAGGCCCGCGGGACAGGGGGTCTCACCCCTCCACTTT. Translated: CASSVRPAGQGVSPLHF.

V and J are TRBV10-2 and TRBJ2-2; D is ambiguous. Trimming removed 4 bases from V and 6 bases from J, with 3 bases in between. Germline assignment: CDR1 WSHSY and CDR2 SAAADI. This CDR3 is 11 amino acids long. CDR3 sequence reads: CASSVSGELFF. The DNA of the CDR3 is TGCGCCAGCAGTGTCTCCGGGGAGCTGTTTTTT.

This clone occurred a few times. The rearrangement uses TRBV6-5 and TRBJ2-1, with 9 bases lining up with TRBD2. Germline V gene lookup returns CDR1 MNHEY and CDR2 SVGAGI. J gave up 9 bases and V 0 bases, and 6 bases lay outside the gene matches. The CDR3 has 15 residues. The CDR3 coding sequence is TGTGCCAGCAGTTACTCGGCTAGCGGGATCGGTGAGCAGTTCTTC. As protein: CASSYSASGIGEQFF.

The table lists this clone with a few counts. This sequence joins TRBV7-9 and TRBJ2-7; D might be TRBD2 (5 bases). CDR3 length equals 15 residues. V was pared by 2 bases and J by 1 base, with 12 bases between. The V gene's germline CDR1 is SEHNR and CDR2 FQNEAQ (reference sequence). The CDR3 nucleotides are TGTGCCAGCAGCTTATGGGGTCGGGGATCCTACGAGCAGTACTTC. Protein product: CASSLWGRGSYEQYF.

The V call is TRBV18, the J call TRBJ2-7; TRBD1 agrees at 8 bases. This CDR3 region has 14 residues. CDR1 is KGHSH, CDR2 LQKENI, per germline. Trimming removed 3 bases from V and 5 bases from J; junction bases left unmatched: 6. DNA for the CDR3: TGTGCCAGCTCACCGGACAGGGCCGTGCACGAGCAGTACTTC. Protein sequence: CASSPDRAVHEQYF.

This clone showed up just a few times. This chain joins TRBV5-1 and TRBJ2-2, with TRBD1 as a possible D gene (5 bases). Germline-derived CDR1 and CDR2 are SGHRS and YFSETQ. The CDR3 is made up of 14 amino acids. The V end lost 4 bases, the J end lost 5 bases, and 12 bases lay between the germline ends. The CDR3 coding sequence is TGCGCCAGCAGCCAAAGCCAGGGTACCGGGGAGCTGTTTTTT. Translating gives CASSQSQGTGELFF.

This chain connects TRBV30 to TRBJ2-1, with D possibly TRBD1 on 5 matching bases. Germline loops: CDR1 GTSNPN, CDR2 SVGIG (reference sequence). This CDR3 is built from 11 residues. The CDR3 bases are TGTGCTAGGGGCGTAAACAATGAGCAGTTCTTC. Translated: CARGVNNEQFF.

This chain connects TRBV20-1 to TRBJ2-1; D uncertain. The CDR3 extends over 11 amino acids. Germline values: CDR1 DFQATT, CDR2 SNEGSKA (reference sequence). The germline V and J ends were trimmed by 1 base and 8 bases, with 6 bases remaining between them. CDR3: CSARGRYEQFF. The CDR3 region has the DNA TGCAGTGCTAGAGGTAGATATGAGCAGTTCTTC.

The chain uses TRBV7-2 and TRBJ1-2; 7 bases align to TRBD1. Germline loops: CDR1 SGHTA, CDR2 FQGNSA. This CDR3 region has 14 residues. J lost 4 bases, V lost 4 bases, and 6 bases had no gene match. Written as DNA, the CDR3 is TGTGCCAGCAGCTCCAGCAGGGACAGCTATGGCTACACCTTC. Translating gives CASSSSRDSYGYTF.

The chain joins TRBV6-5 to TRBJ2-1; 8 bases are shared with TRBD2. Per the germline V gene, CDR1 is MNHEY and CDR2 is SVGAGI. This CDR3 contains 15 residues. The junction had 7 bases not matched to a gene; V was cut back by 2 bases and J by 7 bases. CDR3 DNA sequence: TGTGCCAGCAGTTACAGGAGCGGGAGATCGAATGAGCAGTTCTTC. This codes for CASSYRSGRSNEQFF.

This clone has only a few counts. The rearrangement joins TRBV18 to TRBJ2-3; 10 bases map to TRBD2. The CDR3 contains 19 residues. The V gene's germline CDR1 is KGHSH and CDR2 LQKENI. Germline trimming cut 6 bases from V and 1 base from J; bases unmatched to any gene: 16. The CDR3 bases are TGTGCCAGCTCGCCAAAAGGGACTAGCGTCACCGCGCGCACAGATACGCAGTATTTT. Its protein product is CASSPKGTSVTARTDTQYF.

This clone has only a few counts. The genes are TRBV7-9 and TRBJ2-5, with 14 nucleotides matching TRBD2. The ends lost 5 bases at V and 5 bases at J; junction bases unmatched: 4. The CDR3 sequence is 15 residues long. In germline, CDR1 is SEHNR, CDR2 FQNEAQ (reference sequence). CDR3 loop: CASSRRLAGGETQYF. The CDR3 nucleotides read TGTGCCAGCAGCCGTCGACTAGCGGGGGGGGAGACCCAGTACTTC.

V and J are TRBV7-3 and TRBJ2-5; D perhaps matches TRBD1 (6 bases). Trimming cost V 6 bases and J 4 bases, with 21 bases left between them. The CDR3 has 16 amino acids. CDR1 is SGHTA, CDR2 FQGTGA, per germline. The CDR3 loop reads CASSNFPGQLGETQYF. CDR3 bases: TGTGCCAGCAGTAATTTTCCGGGACAACTTGGAGAGACCCAGTACTTC.

This clone appeared a few times. This sequence joins TRBV7-2 and TRBJ1-2; 7 bases map to TRBD1. Germline loops: CDR1 SGHTA, CDR2 FQGNSA. This CDR3 is 12 amino acids long. J was trimmed by 7 bases and V by 5 bases; bases with no gene match: 4. The CDR3 DNA follows: TGTGCCAGCAGCCCGAACAGGGGTGGCTACACCTTC. This sequence encodes CASSPNRGGYTF.

This chain connects TRBV9 to TRBJ2-7; no reliable D call. Germline values: CDR1 SGDLS, CDR2 YYNGEE. The V end lost 0 bases, the J end lost 5 bases, and 12 bases lay between the germline ends. This CDR3 contains 14 residues. CDR3 nucleotide sequence: TGTGCCAGCAGCGTAGATTTAACAGTCAACGAGCAGTACTTC. It is translated as CASSVDLTVNEQYF.

The genes are TRBV2 and TRBJ1-2; D gene ambiguous. The CDR3 is 13 residues long. Germline loops: CDR1 SNHLY, CDR2 FYNNEI. V was trimmed by 8 bases and J by 6 bases, leaving 16 bases between them. The CDR3 DNA follows: TGTGCCAGCGCCGCGACCGGACTGAATGGCTACACCTTC. The encoded protein is CASAATGLNGYTF.

The sample holds a few counts of this clone. This sample includes further DNA sequences coding for the same CDR3. This sequence joins TRBV2 and TRBJ1-1; D is unresolved. The CDR3 covers 14 residues. The germline CDR1 and CDR2 sequences are SNHLY and FYNNEI. Trimming pared 4 bases from V and 0 bases from J, leaving 9 bases between. CDR3 bases: TGTGCCAGCAGTGGAGGCTTTATGAACACTGAAGCTTTCTTT. Translating gives CASSGGFMNTEAFF.